This TCR beta chain stems from a study of blood T cell repertoires in COVID-19. On the study more broadly: PBMCs, B-cell-depleted T cells, or T cells provided the cDNA or gDNA that made up the material.

CDR1 and CDR2 from the germline V gene are MNHEY and SVGAGI. There are 13 residues in the CDR3. V was trimmed by 4 bases and J by 5 bases, leaving 10 bases between them. The study recruited people aged 18 to 89 years across approximately 25 US areas. This table comes from immunoSEQ multiplex PCR, and its TCRdb copy is limited to in-frame clones, with some not included. The sample lists about 400,000 clones; over 75% were seen once. This chain uses TRBV6-5 with TRBJ2-3; D is possibly TRBD2 (5 bases). The source of this sequence is a woman aged 25 to 45 with acute COVID-19. Source material: PBMCs or T cells enriched from blood (not recorded which). The CDR3 region is CASSFRGIDTQYF. The CDR3 region has the DNA TGTGCCAGCAGTTTTCGGGGTATAGATACGCAGTATTTT.